These 10 T cell receptor beta chains were all obtained from the same sample, sequenced in a study of blood T cell repertoires in COVID-19 (dated by TCRdb to the early 2020s). Receptors were amplified or captured by the immunoSEQ multiplex PCR assay. TCRdb mirrors the immuneACCESS table, restricted to in-frame sequences. Some clones are absent from its copies; in checked studies, under half trace to an unresolved V gene, and the reason for the others is unknown. Recorded for this sample are approximately 100,000 clones; over 80% of them occurred a single time. Less than 7.5% of the sample goes to the ten largest clones. The specimen sequenced was peripheral blood. The receptors derive from a man aged 50 or older with active COVID-19.

The chain links TRBV28 to TRBJ2-1; tentatively, D is TRBD2 (5 bases). V lost 3 bases and J 2 bases, leaving 11 bases between the germline ends. CDR1 and CDR2 (germline): MDHEN, SYDVKM. This CDR3 has 15 amino acids. CDR3 region: CASSFGGVTYNEQFF. CDR3 nucleotide sequence: TGTGCCAGCAGTTTTGGAGGAGTCACCTACAATGAGCAGTTCTTC.

The chain combines TRBV19 with TRBJ1-4, with 7 bases fitting TRBD1. After removal of 5 bases from V and 2 bases from J, the junction contained 5 bases not matched to a gene. Germline V CDR1 and CDR2: LNHDA, SQIVND (reference sequence). The CDR3 is made up of 15 amino acids. CDR3 DNA: TGTGCCAGTAGTGCGACAGGGTTCACTAATGAAAAACTGTTTTTT. It yields the protein CASSATGFTNEKLFF.

This sequence joins TRBV28 and TRBJ1-2; D unresolved. The CDR3 length is 13 residues. V was cut by 6 bases and J by 6 bases, with 14 bases left in between. Per the germline V gene, CDR1 is MDHEN and CDR2 is SYDVKM. The CDR3, as DNA: TGTGCCAGCAGACCCGACAAGTCGGATGGCTACACCTTC. Translated: CASRPDKSDGYTF.

The chain is built from TRBV30 and TRBJ2-1, with 8 bases fitting TRBD2. The CDR3 loop spans 12 amino acids. Germline-derived CDR1 and CDR2 are GTSNPN and SVGIG (reference sequence). V shed 4 bases, J shed 13 bases, and the junction held 9 bases outside the gene matches. CDR3 DNA sequence: TGTGCCTGGATTCCGGGAGGGAGCTTTCAGTTCTTC. Its translation: CAWIPGGSFQFF.

This clone was counted once. The rearrangement links TRBV5-1 to TRBJ2-2, with 10 bases fitting TRBD2. CDR3 length equals 16 residues. CDR1 and CDR2 (germline): SGHRS, YFSETQ. V was clipped by 1 base and J by 5 bases; unmatched bases: 5. The CDR3 region is CASSLKGLASTGELFF. CDR3 nucleotide sequence: TGCGCCAGCAGCTTGAAGGGACTAGCGAGTACCGGGGAGCTGTTTTTT.

The V call is TRBV11-3, the J call TRBJ2-1, with 9 bases fitting TRBD2. The CDR3 runs 15 residues. Germline lookup yields CDR1 SGHNT and CDR2 YENEEA. J gave up 8 bases and V 1 base, and 6 bases lay outside the gene matches. The CDR3 DNA sequence: TGTGCCAGCAGCTTAGCGTCTAGCGGGATCTATGAGCAGTTCTTC. This translates into CASSLASSGIYEQFF.

V is TRBV5-4 and J is TRBJ2-1, with D hard to call. The CDR3 is 14 amino acids. CDR1 SGHNT and CDR2 YYREEE come from the germline V gene (reference sequence). The V and J ends lost 0 bases and 4 bases respectively, with 8 bases between them. CDR3 in DNA: TGTGCCAGCAGCTTGGATGGCAGTTACAATGAGCAGTTCTTC. Translating gives CASSLDGSYNEQFF.

The chain employs TRBV18 and TRBJ2-5, with TRBD2 matching 8 bases. V lost 4 bases and J lost 0; bases outside the gene matches: 1. CDR1 is KGHSH and CDR2 is LQKENI in the germline V gene. The CDR3 has 14 amino acids. In DNA, the CDR3 is TGTGCCAGCTCACAGCGGGGGAACCAAGAGACCCAGTACTTC. Amino acids: CASSQRGNQETQYF.

The chain has TRBV6-1 and TRBJ2-7; perhaps TRBD2 as D (6 bases). V was pared by 2 bases and J by 2 bases, with 13 bases between. Looked up from germline, CDR1 is MNHNS and CDR2 is SASEGT. This CDR3 is 15 amino acids long. Written as DNA, the CDR3 is TGTGCCAGCAGTGAAATCCAGCCGGGGGCCTACGAGCAGTACTTC. This translates into CASSEIQPGAYEQYF.

This chain joins TRBV28 and TRBJ1-5; D might be TRBD1 (5 bases). The CDR3 is 14 amino acids. Germline CDR1 and CDR2: MDHEN and SYDVKM. V was pared by 8 bases and J by 1 base, with 12 bases between. CDR3 sequence reads: CASGVWGSNQPQHF. CDR3 sequence (DNA): TGTGCCAGCGGCGTTTGGGGCAGCAATCAGCCCCAGCATTTT.